This T cell receptor (beta chain) was captured in a study of blood T cell repertoires in COVID-19. Across the study: PBMCs, B-cell-depleted T cells, or T cells provided the cDNA or gDNA that made up the material.

The table lists this clone with a count of one. Sequencing was performed with immunoSEQ multiplex PCR; in TCRdb, only in-frame clones are kept and a portion is missing. The table shows around 160,000 clones, with around 80% occurring only once. Input material: PBMCs or T cells enriched from blood (not recorded which). The TCR was taken from a man in his forties or fifties who had recovered from COVID-19.

DNA of the CDR3: TGTGCCAGCAGCCCTCTCCCAACAGGGGGCTATGGCTACACCTTC. Its translation is CASSPLPTGGYGYTF. The chain carries TRBV9 and TRBJ1-2, with 8 bases identical to TRBD1. In germline, CDR1 is SGDLS, CDR2 YYNGEE. The CDR3 consists of 15 residues. V lost 4 bases to trimming and J lost 4 bases; unmatched junction nucleotides: 9.